Listed below are T cell receptor beta chains from one sample, sequenced in a study of blood T cell repertoires in COVID-19. Here immunoSEQ multiplex PCR was the method, and the copy in TCRdb shows in-frame clones only, minus some. The sample holds 75,000 to 95,000 clones, 80% to 90% seen once. The sequenced sample consisted of peripheral blood. The receptors come from a man in his fifties with active COVID-19. Both conserved end residues are part of each CDR3. The D gene is left open where the match is weak. A clone size is listed for some rows: how often the clone was seen (once, few, many), or a class if it is expanded.

TRBV12-3/TRBV12-4,NA,NA,TRBJ1-1,TGTGCCAGCAGGACGACTTCGAACACTGAAGCTTTCTTT,CASRTTSNTEAFF
TRBV3-1/TRBV3-2,NA,many,TRBJ1-2,TGTGCCAGCAGCCAAGTAGGAGATGGCTACACCTTC,CASSQVGDGYTF
TRBV28,NA,NA,TRBJ2-1,TGTGCCAGCGGTCTCAGGGGGGATGAGCAGTTCTTC,CASGLRGDEQFF
TRBV3-1/TRBV3-2,NA,NA,TRBJ1-1,TGTGCCAGCAGCGCACAAGCTAGGGGCAGGGCTTTCTTT,CASSAQARGRAFF
TRBV6-6,TRBD1,NA,TRBJ1-1,TGTGCCAGCAGTACAAGAGGGGGCGCTGAAGCTTTCTTT,CASSTRGGAEAFF
TRBV30,NA,NA,TRBJ1-2,TGTGCCTGGAGTGGGGGTGGGGGCACCGGCTATGGCTACACCTTC,CAWSGGGGTGYGYTF
TRBV10-3,NA,NA,TRBJ1-5,TGTGCCATCAGCCCCGGACAATTAGGGGGTCAGCCCCAGCATTTT,CAISPGQLGGQPQHF
TRBV6-2/TRBV6-3,NA,NA,TRBJ2-1,TGTGCCAGCAGTCACACCCCGAGGAGCAGCTCCTACAATGAGCAGTTCTTC,CASSHTPRSSSYNEQFF
TRBV5-1,NA,NA,TRBJ2-5,TGCGCCAGCAGCTTGGGCGGGTCCGTGGAAGGGACCCAGTACTTC,CASSLGGSVEGTQYF
TRBV28,TRBD1,once,TRBJ1-5,TGTGCCAGCAGTTTAGGGGGGGACAGGGGTTACAATCAGCCCCAGCATTTT,CASSLGGDRGYNQPQHF
TRBV5-1,TRBD1,once,TRBJ2-7,TGCGCCAGCAGCTTGGCCTACAGGGGCCCTGGAGAGCAGTACTTC,CASSLAYRGPGEQYF
TRBV5-1,TRBD2,NA,TRBJ2-7,TGCGCCAGCAGCCGGGAAGCGGGGGGGAACTACGAGCAGTACTTC,CASSREAGGNYEQYF
TRBV4-3,NA,NA,TRBJ2-5,TGCGCCAGCAGCCAAGCTGCGGGGAGTGAGGGAGAGACCCAGTACTTC,CASSQAAGSEGETQYF
TRBV7-9,TRBD1,NA,TRBJ2-2,TGTGCCAGCAGCTCCCGGGACAGGGAGATCAGCGGGGAGCTGTTTTTT,CASSSRDREISGELFF
TRBV7-2,TRBD1,NA,TRBJ1-2,TGTGCCAGCAGCTACCGACAGGGGGGGGACTATGGCTACACCTTC,CASSYRQGGDYGYTF
TRBV6-2/TRBV6-3,NA,once,TRBJ2-1,TGTGCCAGCAGTTACTCCGGAGGAGGGACCCCGAAGTTCTTC,CASSYSGGGTPKFF
TRBV6-4,TRBD2,NA,TRBJ2-1,TGTGCCAGCAGTGACGAGCGGGGGCCCTACAATGAGCAGTTCTTC,CASSDERGPYNEQFF
TRBV29-1,NA,NA,TRBJ2-1,TGCAGCGTCGTATCCTACAATGAGCAGTTCTTC,CSVVSYNEQFF
TRBV28,TRBD2,NA,TRBJ2-3,TGTGCCAGCAGTTCACCCGAGACTAGCGGGGACACAGATACGCAGTATTTT,CASSSPETSGDTDTQYF
TRBV5-4,TRBD1,NA,TRBJ2-3,TGTGCCAGCAGCTCCGGGACAGGGGTCAATAGGGATACGCAGTATTTT,CASSSGTGVNRDTQYF
TRBV3-1/TRBV3-2,NA,few,TRBJ1-3,TGTGCCAGCAGCTCAAGACAGACCTCTGGAAACACCATATATTTT,CASSSRQTSGNTIYF
TRBV7-2,TRBD1,NA,TRBJ1-5,TGTGCCAGCAGCTTAACCGGGACAGGGGGCGTCGGCCAGCCCCAGCATTTT,CASSLTGTGGVGQPQHF
TRBV20-1,NA,NA,TRBJ1-2,TGCAGTGCTATTGACAGTGGGGGCGCGTGGGGCTACACCTTC,CSAIDSGGAWGYTF
TRBV28,NA,NA,TRBJ1-1,TGTGCCAGCACGCCGAGAGGTTTAGGCAACACTGAAGCTTTCTTT,CASTPRGLGNTEAFF
TRBV6-5,NA,NA,TRBJ1-1,TGTGCCAGCCGTACCGGAGGCAGGGAGGCCACTGAAGCTTTCTTT,CASRTGGREATEAFF
TRBV5-1,NA,once,TRBJ2-7,TGCGCCAGCAGCACATCACAGGGTATCAGCGAGCAGTACTTC,CASSTSQGISEQYF